The 23 T cell receptor beta chains below all came from one sample that was sequenced in a study of cytomegalovirus exposure and HLA in healthy donors. With 60 Vbeta and 13 Jbeta primers, the PCR was carried out. Libraries were prepared by immunoSEQ multiplex PCR; TCRdb keeps only in-frame clonotypes and omits some of them. This sample yields about 140,000 clones, of which around four fifths are seen a single time; approximately 1.5% belongs to the top ten. Input material: PBMCs. These receptors originate from a man aged 25 to 40 in good health and CMV-seropositive.

The chain employs TRBV30 and TRBJ1-1; 7 positions agree with TRBD1. The CDR3 has 10 residues. Germline V CDR1 and CDR2: GTSNPN, SVGIG (reference sequence). The trim removed 5 bases at V and 10 bases at J, leaving 4 bases unmatched. Here the CDR3 reads CAWDRAGAFF. The CDR3 DNA reads as TGTGCCTGGGACAGGGCGGGAGCTTTCTTT.

The chain recombines TRBV7-8 with TRBJ2-1; the match to TRBD1 covers 8 bases. Looked up from germline, CDR1 is SGHVS and CDR2 is FQNEAQ. The trim removed 5 bases at V and 8 bases at J, leaving 8 bases unmatched. The CDR3 is 14 residues long. This CDR3 reads CASSPGTGTDEQFF. CDR3 sequence (DNA): TGTGCCAGCAGCCCTGGGACAGGTACGGATGAGCAGTTCTTC. The full variable domain, completed using reference TRBV7-8 and TRBJ2-1, is GAGVSQSPRYKVAKRGQDVALRCDPISGHVSLFWYQQALGQGPEFLTYFQNEAQLDKSGLPSDRFFAERPEGSVSTLKIQRTQQEDSAVYLCASSPGTGTDEQFFGPGTRLTVL.

The genes are TRBV15 and TRBJ1-6; possible D gene TRBD1, 5 bases. Deletions cut 0 bases from V and 10 bases from J, with 16 bases between. Looked up from germline, CDR1 is LNHNV and CDR2 is YYDKDF (reference sequence). CDR3 length: 16 residues. CDR3 amino acids: CATSRDPTALGSPLHF. The CDR3 DNA sequence: TGTGCCACCAGCAGAGATCCGACAGCCTTGGGATCACCCCTCCACTTT.

The gene calls are TRBV6-4 and TRBJ2-5; 11 bases are shared with TRBD2. CDR1 MRHNA and CDR2 SNTAGT come from the germline V gene. Trimming at V came to 1 base and at J to 3 bases, leaving 1 base not matched to a gene. CDR3 length: 15 amino acids. This CDR3 reads CASSDWGLAEETQYF. Written as DNA, the CDR3 is TGTGCCAGCAGTGACTGGGGACTAGCGGAAGAGACCCAGTACTTC.

There are a few counts of this clone. V usage is TRBV28 and J usage is TRBJ1-2; a possible D gene is TRBD1 (6 bases). The CDR3 runs to 14 residues. Germline V gene lookup returns CDR1 MDHEN and CDR2 SYDVKM. Trimming cost V 5 bases and J 9 bases, with 19 bases left between them. In nucleotides, the CDR3 is TGTGCCAGCAGTCTTGAGGGGGGGGGTGGTAGCTACACCTTC. Translated, it gives CASSLEGGGGSYTF.

The chain couples TRBV6-1 to TRBJ1-1; D call uncertain. Germline CDR1 MNHNS, CDR2 SASEGT. The germline V and J ends were trimmed by 7 bases and 5 bases, with 8 bases remaining between them. The CDR3 is 11 amino acids. The CDR3 nucleotides read TGTGCCAGCATTCGGGGAACTGAAGCTTTCTTT. It translates to CASIRGTEAFF.

V and J are TRBV2 and TRBJ2-6; TRBD1 agrees at 8 bases. This CDR3 is 16 amino acids long. Germline assignment: CDR1 SNHLY and CDR2 FYNNEI. The V segment lost 2 bases and the J segment 2 bases; nucleotides outside the gene matches: 2. The CDR3 is CASSEQGATGANVLTF. The CDR3 coding sequence is TGTGCCAGCAGTGAACAGGGGGCAACTGGGGCCAACGTCCTGACTTTC. Full variable domain (remainder filled in from reference TRBV2 and TRBJ2-6): EPEVTQTPSHQVTQMGQEVILRCVPISNHLYFYWYRQILGQKVEFLVSFYNNEISEKSEIFDDQFSVERPDGSNFTLKIRSTKLEDSAMYFCASSEQGATGANVLTFGAGSRLTVL.

V gene TRBV9 combines with J gene TRBJ1-6; 8 bases fit TRBD1. J was trimmed by 10 bases and V by 2 bases; bases with no gene match: 5. Germline V gene lookup returns CDR1 SGDLS and CDR2 YYNGEE. The CDR3 is 14 amino acids. This CDR3 is CASSVDRVLSPLHF. CDR3 DNA sequence: TGTGCCAGCAGCGTGGACAGGGTGTTATCACCCCTCCACTTT.

The chain joins TRBV18 to TRBJ1-6; D possibly corresponds to TRBD1 (6 bases). The length of the CDR3 is 16 residues. Germline CDR1 is KGHSH and CDR2 is LQKENI. V lost 3 bases, J lost 0 bases, and 9 bases lay in between. The CDR3 nucleotides are TGTGCCAGCTCACCCCCGGACAGCTCCTATAATTCACCCCTCCACTTT. The encoded protein is CASSPPDSSYNSPLHF.

This clone was counted a few times. CDR3 amino acids: CASSVDVIPAFF. The CDR3 DNA reads TGTGCCAGCAGCGTAGATGTTATTCCAGCTTTCTTT. The rearrangement uses TRBV9 and TRBJ1-1; D remains ambiguous. The V end was cut by 0 bases, the J end by 10 bases, with 10 bases between. Germline CDR1 is SGDLS and CDR2 is YYNGEE. The CDR3 consists of 12 residues.

This clone was seen a handful of times. V and J are TRBV10-3 and TRBJ1-3, with D tentatively TRBD1 (5 bases). CDR3 size: 14 residues. Germline CDR1 and CDR2: ENHRY and SYGVKD. Trimming pared 6 bases from V and 2 bases from J, leaving 11 bases between. The CDR3 region has the DNA TGTGCCATCAGGGCAGACAGAGCTGGAAACACCATATATTTT. Protein: CAIRADRAGNTIYF.

This clone has just a few counts. The chain carries TRBV29-1 and TRBJ1-1; D uncertain. CDR3 length equals 13 residues. Trimming left V 4 bases short and J 0 bases short, with 9 bases between. Germline V gene sequence: CDR1 SQVTM, CDR2 ANQGSEA. The CDR3 spells CSVAQRLNTEAFF. CDR3 nucleotides: TGCAGCGTTGCGCAGCGACTGAACACTGAAGCTTTCTTT.

This clone turned up a few times. The chain has TRBV9 and TRBJ2-7; TRBD2 matches 8 bases. V lost 0 bases, J lost 5 bases, and 10 bases stayed unmatched. CDR1 and CDR2 from the germline V gene are SGDLS and YYNGEE. This CDR3 is built from 16 residues. This CDR3 reads CASSVGPSGSPNEQYF. CDR3 nucleotides: TGTGCCAGCAGCGTAGGGCCCAGCGGGAGTCCCAACGAGCAGTACTTC.

This clone has a single count. The chain employs TRBV6-1 and TRBJ2-5; 14 positions agree with TRBD2. Germline V gene data show CDR1 as MNHNS and CDR2 as SASEGT. J gave up 5 bases and V 8 bases, and 7 bases lay outside the gene matches. The CDR3 has 15 residues. CDR3 sequence (DNA): TGTGCCAGCGGTCGGACTAGCGGGGGGCGGGAGACCCAGTACTTC. Protein sequence: CASGRTSGGRETQYF.

The chain couples TRBV5-4 to TRBJ2-1, with 12 bases fitting TRBD2. Germline CDR1 and CDR2: SGHNT and YYREEE (reference sequence). This CDR3 region has 18 residues. V shed 0 bases and J 6 bases; nucleotides not matched to a gene: 10. This CDR3 reads CASSLGLAGVEWGNEQFF. In nucleotides, the CDR3 is TGTGCCAGCAGCTTGGGACTAGCGGGGGTAGAATGGGGCAATGAGCAGTTCTTC.

This chain joins TRBV10-3 and TRBJ2-7; D possibly corresponds to TRBD2 (6 bases). Per germline, CDR1 ENHRY and CDR2 SYGVKD. This CDR3 spans 13 amino acids. V was cut by 6 bases and J by 5 bases, with 14 bases left in between. For the CDR3, the DNA is TGTGCCATCAGATCGGGACTGGGACACGAGCAGTACTTC. Its protein is CAIRSGLGHEQYF.

Only a few counts were recorded for this clone. This chain uses TRBV4-1 with TRBJ1-1, with a weak D call TRBD1 (5 bases). Trimming removed 8 bases at V and 0 bases at J, with 13 bases between. The germline gives CDR1 MGHRA, CDR2 YSYEKL. The CDR3 has 14 amino acids. The CDR3: CASSRDFMNTEAFF. The CDR3 nucleotides are TGCGCCAGCTCGCGGGACTTTATGAACACTGAAGCTTTCTTT.

In this sample, this clone turned up a few times. This chain connects TRBV2 to TRBJ1-1, with 7 bases lining up with TRBD1. V shed 8 bases and J 5 bases; nucleotides not matched to a gene: 8. Germline V gives CDR1 SNHLY, CDR2 FYNNEI. This CDR3 has 13 residues. The CDR3 DNA is TGTGCCAGCCGACAGGGAGTAGATACTGAAGCTTTCTTT. Translated: CASRQGVDTEAFF.

V and J are TRBV4-1 and TRBJ2-5; D possibly corresponds to TRBD2 (7 bases). Deletions cut 0 bases from V and 3 bases from J, with 14 bases between. CDR1 and CDR2 from the germline V gene are MGHRA and YSYEKL. The CDR3 extends over 16 amino acids. The CDR3 nucleotides read TGCGCCAGCAGCCAAGACCCGGGGGGCTCAAAAGAGACCCAGTACTTC. The encoded protein is CASSQDPGGSKETQYF.

V is TRBV19 and J is TRBJ1-1; TRBD1 matches 7 bases. V shed 3 bases, J shed 5 bases, and the junction held 15 bases outside the gene matches. This CDR3 is built from 17 residues. In germline, CDR1 is LNHDA, CDR2 SQIVND (reference sequence). CDR3 sequence: CASSIGTGQPRGTEAFF. The CDR3 DNA reads as TGTGCCAGTAGTATCGGTACGGGACAGCCGCGAGGGACTGAAGCTTTCTTT.

The gene calls are TRBV10-2 and TRBJ2-3; TRBD2 matches at 10 bases. With V trimmed by 0 bases and J by 1 base, 10 bases remained unmatched. Germline values: CDR1 WSHSY, CDR2 SAAADI. The CDR3 length is 19 residues. The CDR3 region has the DNA TGCGCCAGCAGTGAGTCGCGGCTAGCGGGAGCGGTCGGCACAGATACGCAGTATTTT. This encodes CASSESRLAGAVGTDTQYF.

The V gene is TRBV5-1, the J gene TRBJ2-1; 7 bases fit TRBD2. Germline V gives CDR1 SGHRS, CDR2 YFSETQ. The CDR3 sequence is 16 residues long. V was pared by 0 bases and J by 6 bases, with 9 bases of the junction left unmatched. The CDR3 DNA follows: TGCGCCAGCAGCTTGGCCGCGGGAGAGGGGCTCAATGAGCAGTTCTTC. Translating gives CASSLAAGEGLNEQFF.

The chain recombines TRBV29-1 with TRBJ1-1, with D perhaps matching TRBD1 (6 bases). The CDR3 contains 12 residues. Germline V CDR1 and CDR2: SQVTM, ANQGSEA. Trimming shortened V by 6 bases and J by 1 base, and 9 bases separated the two germline ends. CDR3 nucleotide sequence: TGCAGCGTAAGACAGGCGAACACTGAAGCTTTCTTT. This encodes CSVRQANTEAFF.